This TCR beta chain was sequenced in a study of blood T cells in healthy people across ages. About this clonotype itself: What it binds is not known.

With a J-beta primer mix and a sample-barcoded 5' primer, a second PCR ran about 6 to 11 cycles. TCRdb recomputed calls from the 5' RACE reads with MiXCR, one row per CDR3 protein. This sample yields about 1.5 million distinct CDR3 sequences, of which 42% are seen a single time; roughly 7.9% belongs to the top ten. Whole-study findings and limits: TCR beta diversity per million T cells fell roughly linearly with age.

The sequencing input was blood. The TCR sequence derives from a woman aged 18-30 years in good health.

As DNA, the CDR3 is TGCAGTGCTGGAGGTCTAGGGGGGAGTGGGGCCAACGTCCTGACTTTC. It codes for CSAGGLGGSGANVLTF. The chain couples TRBV20-1 to TRBJ2-6; D assignment may be TRBD1 or TRBD2 (6 bases each). The CDR3 loop spans 16 amino acids. Trimming took 5 bases from V and 3 from J, leaving 17 bases between them. CDR1 is DFQATT, CDR2 SNEGSKA, per germline (reference sequence).